These 15 T cell receptor beta chains share one sample of origin, sequenced in a study of blood T cell repertoires in COVID-19. Clones were sequenced by immunoSEQ multiplex PCR, and TCRdb holds only the in-frame ones, with some missing. Here the sample spans approximately 210,000 clones, around 80% being singletons. The sequenced sample was peripheral blood. The source is a human donor in a cohort sampled during active COVID-19.

The chain uses TRBV4-1 and TRBJ1-5; no clear D gene. The V end lost 0 bases, the J end lost 1 base, and 10 bases lay between the germline ends. There are 16 residues in the CDR3. CDR1 is MGHRA, CDR2 YSYEKL, per germline. The CDR3 DNA reads TGCGCCAGCAGCCAAGATGGACTCCCCAGCAATCAGCCCCAGCATTTT. This encodes CASSQDGLPSNQPQHF.

The rearrangement links TRBV5-4 to TRBJ2-5; weak D call: TRBD1 (5 bases). V was cut by 4 bases and J by 4 bases, with 8 bases left in between. CDR1 is SGHNT and CDR2 is YYREEE in the germline V gene (reference sequence). CDR3 size: 12 residues. The CDR3 loop is CASSPRGETQYF. The CDR3 DNA follows: TGTGCCAGCAGCCCAAGGGGAGAGACCCAGTACTTC. The full variable domain, with the rest looked up from reference TRBV5-4 and TRBJ2-5, is ETGVTQSPTHLIKTRGQQVTLRCSSQSGHNTVSWYQQALGQGPQFIFQYYREEENGRGNFPPRFSGLQFPNYSSELNVNALELDDSALYLCASSPRGETQYFGPGTRLLVL.

This clone has only a few counts. The rearrangement joins TRBV7-2 to TRBJ1-6; maybe TRBD1 (5 bases). The germline CDR1 and CDR2 sequences are SGHTA and FQGNSA. The V end lost 5 bases, the J end lost 0 bases, and 14 bases lay between the germline ends. The CDR3 is made up of 17 amino acids. CDR3 amino acids: CASSGHLGASYNSPLHF. The CDR3 DNA sequence: TGTGCCAGCAGCGGGCACCTAGGGGCCTCCTATAATTCACCCCTCCACTTT.

This rearrangement joins TRBV28 to TRBJ1-5; 11 nucleotides line up with TRBD1. The germline V gene has CDR1 MDHEN and CDR2 SYDVKM. V was pared by 5 bases and J by 7 bases, with 4 bases of the junction left unmatched. There are 14 residues in the CDR3. The CDR3 is CASSGTGGFQPQHF. Written as DNA, the CDR3 is TGTGCCAGCAGTGGGACAGGGGGTTTCCAGCCCCAGCATTTT.

This chain connects TRBV13 to TRBJ1-1, with a tentative D call TRBD1 (6 bases). Per the germline V gene, CDR1 is PRHDT and CDR2 is FYEKMQ (reference sequence). The CDR3 is 14 residues long. V was clipped by 2 bases and J by 5 bases, with 12 bases between them. The CDR3 is CASSLYRAGTEAFF. The CDR3 coding sequence is TGTGCCAGCAGCTTATACAGGGCAGGGACTGAAGCTTTCTTT.

The chain has TRBV7-9 and TRBJ2-7; 11 bases line up with TRBD2. The CDR3 length is 16 residues. Trimming took 3 bases from V and 0 from J; bases not matched to a gene: 4. The germline V gene has CDR1 SEHNR and CDR2 FQNEAQ (reference sequence). In DNA form, the CDR3 reads TGTGCCAGCAGCTTTCCCGGGACTAGCGGCTCCTACGAGCAGTACTTC. This sequence encodes CASSFPGTSGSYEQYF.

The chain has TRBV27 and TRBJ1-5; 7 bases map to TRBD1. This CDR3 contains 16 residues. The junction had 9 bases not matched to a gene; V was cut back by 5 bases and J by 2 bases. Germline V gene sequence: CDR1 MNHEY, CDR2 SMNVEV (reference sequence). DNA for the CDR3: TGTGCCAGCAGTCCCGACAGGGTCCGGGGCAATCAGCCCCAGCATTTT. As protein: CASSPDRVRGNQPQHF.

The chain carries TRBV2 and TRBJ1-2; D is unresolved. This CDR3 is built from 14 residues. V lost 6 bases and J lost 5, with 16 bases in between. Germline assignment: CDR1 SNHLY and CDR2 FYNNEI. CDR3 bases: TGTGCCAGCAGCGGGTCTAGCCAGGCGTATGGCTACACCTTC. Residues: CASSGSSQAYGYTF.

The chain joins TRBV6-6 to TRBJ2-5; 7 bases align to TRBD2. CDR3 size: 15 residues. CDR1 is MNHNY and CDR2 is SVGAGI in the germline V gene (reference sequence). The CDR3 reads CATGKTGRPSETQYF. CDR3 bases: TGTGCGACCGGAAAGACCGGGAGGCCGAGTGAGACCCAGTACTTC.

In nucleotides, the CDR3 is TGTGCCAGTAGTATAGGCGGCAGTGTAACCTACGAGCAGTACTTC. The encoded protein is CASSIGGSVTYEQYF. The V gene is TRBV19, the J gene TRBJ2-7; D gene ambiguous. The CDR3 loop spans 15 amino acids. Deletions cut 1 base from V and 2 bases from J, with 12 bases between. Germline CDR1 LNHDA, CDR2 SQIVND (reference sequence).

The V and J genes are TRBV10-3 and TRBJ1-3, with no clear D. The CDR3 runs to 15 residues. Germline assignment: CDR1 ENHRY and CDR2 SYGVKD. Trimming cost V 4 bases and J 0 bases, with 10 bases left between them. CDR3 DNA: TGTGCCATCAGTGCCGTTGACAACTCTGGAAACACCATATATTTT. It translates to CAISAVDNSGNTIYF.

This chain uses TRBV7-2 with TRBJ2-1; possible D gene TRBD2, 6 bases. The CDR3 has 16 residues. V was trimmed by 1 base and J by 1 base, leaving 11 bases between them. Germline loops: CDR1 SGHTA, CDR2 FQGNSA. Here the CDR3 DNA reads TGTGCCAGCAGCTTAGGGGCTAGCGTATCCTACAATGAGCAGTTCTTC. Translation gives CASSLGASVSYNEQFF.

This clone was observed a handful of times. The V gene is TRBV27, the J gene TRBJ2-3; D ambiguous. The V gene's germline CDR1 is MNHEY and CDR2 SMNVEV (reference sequence). The CDR3 has 15 amino acids. The V end was cut by 3 bases, the J end by 2 bases, with 12 bases between. CDR3 in amino acids: CASSLVPVITDTQYF. CDR3 nucleotide sequence: TGTGCCAGCAGTTTGGTACCAGTCATCACAGATACGCAGTATTTT.

This clone was seen just once. The chain joins TRBV19 to TRBJ2-3, with 7 bases fitting TRBD2. V trimming: 3 bases; J trimming: 6 bases; junction bases outside the gene matches: 9. Germline assignment: CDR1 LNHDA and CDR2 SQIVND (reference sequence). The CDR3 is 15 amino acids. DNA of the CDR3: TGTGCCAGTAGTATCCTGGGCGGGGGAAAGGATACGCAGTATTTT. This codes for CASSILGGGKDTQYF.

The chain combines TRBV28 with TRBJ2-3; D might be TRBD2 (7 bases). This CDR3 is built from 18 residues. The V end lost 5 bases, the J end lost 4 bases, and 25 bases lay between the germline ends. In germline, CDR1 is MDHEN, CDR2 SYDVKM. The CDR3 sequence: CASSPLYLGGRGADTQYF. CDR3 sequence (DNA): TGTGCCAGCAGTCCCCTGTATTTGGGGGGGCGGGGCGCAGATACGCAGTATTTT.